These T cell receptor beta chains were read from a single sample in a study of blood T cell repertoires in COVID-19. Sequencing was performed with immunoSEQ multiplex PCR; in TCRdb, only in-frame clones are kept and a portion is missing. The sample carries over 200,000 clones, under 90% recorded once. The sample comprised PBMCs or T cells enriched from blood (not recorded which). The receptor set was obtained from a man between 18 and 35 years old who had recovered from COVID-19. The CDR3 runs from the conserved cysteine through the conserved F or W. The D gene is left open where the match is weak. A clone size is listed for some rows: how often the clone was seen (once, few, many), or a class if it is expanded.

cdr3_nt: TGTGCCAGCTCACCGGGACAGGGGTTGAACACTGAAGCTTTCTTT
cdr3_aa: CASSPGQGLNTEAFF
v_call: TRBV18
d_call: TRBD1
j_call: TRBJ1-1
clone_size: .

cdr3_nt: TGTGCCAGCAGCTTAGCGCGGCAGGGGGCTGTCTACGAGCAGTACTTC
cdr3_aa: CASSLARQGAVYEQYF
v_call: TRBV7-8
d_call: TRBD1
j_call: TRBJ2-7
clone_size: .

cdr3_nt: TGTGCCAGCAGCCTGTGGACAGGAAGAAACACCATATATTTT
cdr3_aa: CASSLWTGRNTIYF
v_call: TRBV3-1/TRBV3-2
d_call: TRBD1
j_call: TRBJ1-3
clone_size: .

cdr3_nt: TGTGCCAGCAGTGAAGGGACAGGGGTCTACGAGCAGTACTTC
cdr3_aa: CASSEGTGVYEQYF
v_call: TRBV6-1
d_call: TRBD1
j_call: TRBJ2-7
clone_size: .

cdr3_nt: TGTGCCAGCAGCTTAGATAGGACGGGAGTTCCCCAGCATTTT
cdr3_aa: CASSLDRTGVPQHF
v_call: TRBV7-9
d_call: .
j_call: TRBJ1-5
clone_size: .

cdr3_nt: TGTGCCAGCAGCTCATCAGGGGGACGAACTGAAGCTTTCTTT
cdr3_aa: CASSSSGGRTEAFF
v_call: TRBV7-2
d_call: TRBD1
j_call: TRBJ1-1
clone_size: .

cdr3_nt: TGTGCCAGCTTACCCAGATCAGGAGGAGTGAACACTGAAGCTTTCTTT
cdr3_aa: CASLPRSGGVNTEAFF
v_call: TRBV2
d_call: .
j_call: TRBJ1-1
clone_size: once

cdr3_nt: TGTGCCAGCAGCGTCGGGACAGGAAATGCCTACGAGCAGTACTTC
cdr3_aa: CASSVGTGNAYEQYF
v_call: TRBV9
d_call: TRBD1
j_call: TRBJ2-7
clone_size: .

cdr3_nt: TGCGCCAGCAGCTTTGGCGGGGGCCCCCAAGAGACCCAGTACTTC
cdr3_aa: CASSFGGGPQETQYF
v_call: TRBV5-1
d_call: .
j_call: TRBJ2-5
clone_size: .

cdr3_nt: TGTGCCAGCAACAACGGGTGGGACTATGGCTACACCTTC
cdr3_aa: CASNNGWDYGYTF
v_call: TRBV6-5
d_call: .
j_call: TRBJ1-2
clone_size: .

cdr3_nt: TGTGCCAGCAGCTTTGTTTCGCGGGGGCGGATAGAGACCCAGTACTTC
cdr3_aa: CASSFVSRGRIETQYF
v_call: TRBV11-2
d_call: .
j_call: TRBJ2-5
clone_size: .

cdr3_nt: TGTGCCAGCAGTCGGGGGGGGGCCCAAGAGACCCAGTACTTC
cdr3_aa: CASSRGGAQETQYF
v_call: TRBV28
d_call: TRBD2
j_call: TRBJ2-5
clone_size: .

cdr3_nt: TGTGCCAGCAGCTTACAGGGGAACACTGAAGCTTTCTTT
cdr3_aa: CASSLQGNTEAFF
v_call: TRBV7-3
d_call: .
j_call: TRBJ1-1
clone_size: once

cdr3_nt: TGTGCCAGCAGCGAGTTTCTGTCTCAAGAGACCCAGTACTTC
cdr3_aa: CASSEFLSQETQYF
v_call: TRBV2
d_call: .
j_call: TRBJ2-5
clone_size: .

cdr3_nt: TGTGCTAGTGGTTTGGTATTTTTTGGGGACAGGGGGACGGGCGGGAGAAGGGACAATGAGCAGTTCTTC
cdr3_aa: CASGLVFFGDRGTGGRRDNEQFF
v_call: TRBV12-5
d_call: TRBD1
j_call: TRBJ2-1
clone_size: .

cdr3_nt: TGTGCCAGCAGTGCCGGGGATTCCTATGGCTACACCTTC
cdr3_aa: CASSAGDSYGYTF
v_call: TRBV25-1
d_call: .
j_call: TRBJ1-2
clone_size: once

cdr3_nt: TGCGCCAGCAGCTTGGCGGGACAGACAAATGGCTACACCTTC
cdr3_aa: CASSLAGQTNGYTF
v_call: TRBV5-1
d_call: TRBD1
j_call: TRBJ1-2
clone_size: .

cdr3_nt: TGTGCCAGCACCCCGTCGGTAGGGGGTCCTCAAAACACTGAAGCTTTCTTT
cdr3_aa: CASTPSVGGPQNTEAFF
v_call: TRBV28
d_call: .
j_call: TRBJ1-1
clone_size: .

cdr3_nt: TGTGCCTGGAGTGCGAACCCACAGAGCCAAGAGACCCAGTACTTC
cdr3_aa: CAWSANPQSQETQYF
v_call: TRBV30
d_call: .
j_call: TRBJ2-5
clone_size: .

cdr3_nt: TGTGCCAGCAGTTACTCAGGGGCCCTCAATCAGCCCCAGCATTTT
cdr3_aa: CASSYSGALNQPQHF
v_call: TRBV6-5
d_call: .
j_call: TRBJ1-5
clone_size: few

cdr3_nt: TGTGCCAGCAGTTTGGAGCATAACTATGGCTACACCTTC
cdr3_aa: CASSLEHNYGYTF
v_call: TRBV12-3/TRBV12-4
d_call: .
j_call: TRBJ1-2
clone_size: .

cdr3_nt: TGCGCCAGCCGAGTGAGGGTCATCACAGATACGCAGTATTTT
cdr3_aa: CASRVRVITDTQYF
v_call: TRBV5-1
d_call: .
j_call: TRBJ2-3
clone_size: .

cdr3_nt: TGTGCCAGCAACACAGGGGTGGATACGCAGTATTTT
cdr3_aa: CASNTGVDTQYF
v_call: TRBV7-9
d_call: TRBD1
j_call: TRBJ2-3
clone_size: .

cdr3_nt: TGTGCCAGCAGTTTATGGGGAGGGGATAGCAATCAGCCCCAGCATTTT
cdr3_aa: CASSLWGGDSNQPQHF
v_call: TRBV27
d_call: .
j_call: TRBJ1-5
clone_size: once

cdr3_nt: TGCAGCGCTCAGGTATCCTTGGCGTATGGCTACACCTTC
cdr3_aa: CSAQVSLAYGYTF
v_call: TRBV29-1
d_call: .
j_call: TRBJ1-2
clone_size: .